This T cell receptor (beta chain) emerged from a study of shared clonotypes between healthy human individuals. Findings of the study overall: Owing to a small donor count, the genetic and exposure-history diversity represented was limited.

A note on this clone: Its specificity is not known. This specimen includes other DNA sequences encoding the same CDR3.

The CDR3 sequence is 14 residues long. The germline CDR1 and CDR2 sequences are SGHRS and YFSETQ. Trimming pared 2 bases from V and 1 base from J, leaving 7 bases between. Clones were read by immunoSEQ multiplex PCR, and TCRdb kept only the in-frame ones, dropping some. The top ten clones hold approximately 0.39% of a sample with fewer than 3 million clones, less than 95% of them seen once. Sequencing was done on a sample of naive CD4+ T cells from PBMCs. This sample's subset: CD45RA+ positively selected. The chain has TRBV5-1 and TRBJ2-1; D not resolved. The receptor was derived from a man between 18 and 35 years old in good health. Some clones in this sample may be carry-over from other donors' samples. This CDR3 reads CASSLGTSYNEQFF. The CDR3 DNA sequence: TGCGCCAGCAGCTTAGGAACTTCCTACAATGAGCAGTTCTTC.